The 14 T cell receptor beta chains given below trace back to one sample, sequenced in a study of blood T cell repertoires in COVID-19. TCRdb's table, derived via immunoSEQ multiplex PCR, lists solely in-frame clones and lacks some. The repertoire has about 50,000 clones, approximately 86% of them found once; the top ten carry 16%. Sample: peripheral blood. All receptors derive from a man aged 55 to 70 with active or convalescent COVID-19.

On this clone itself: Other DNA sequences in the sample encode the same CDR3. This sequence joins TRBV7-9 and TRBJ1-5; D may be TRBD1 (6 bases). Deletions cut 3 bases from V and 4 bases from J, with 10 bases between. Germline-derived CDR1 and CDR2 are SEHNR and FQNEAQ (reference sequence). CDR3 length: 14 residues. The CDR3, as DNA: TGTGCCAGCAGCTTGGCTACAGGGAATCAGCCCCAGCATTTT. Its protein product is CASSLATGNQPQHF.

The chain combines TRBV7-2 with TRBJ2-1; D ambiguous. This CDR3 is 14 amino acids long. CDR1 and CDR2 from the germline V gene are SGHTA and FQGNSA. V lost 1 base to trimming and J lost 6 bases, with 10 bases between them. CDR3 in amino acids: CASSLGHSRNEQFF. Written as DNA, the CDR3 is TGTGCCAGCAGCTTAGGGCATAGCCGCAATGAGCAGTTCTTC.

This clone was found once. The V call is TRBV7-9, the J call TRBJ1-1, with D hard to call. Trimming pared 1 base from V and 4 bases from J, leaving 10 bases between. The germline V gene has CDR1 SEHNR and CDR2 FQNEAQ (reference sequence). The CDR3 consists of 14 residues. CDR3 coding DNA: TGTGCCAGCAGCTTAGGTGGGGAGAGCACTGAAGCTTTCTTT. Translation gives CASSLGGESTEAFF.

The rearrangement joins TRBV20-1 to TRBJ1-4; unclear D gene. With 7 bases removed from V and 4 bases from J, the gap between germline ends came to 7 bases. The CDR3 is made up of 11 amino acids. Germline CDR1 reads DFQATT; CDR2 reads SNEGSKA (reference sequence). The chain's CDR3 is CSGQDNEKLFF. CDR3 nucleotides: TGCAGTGGGCAGGATAATGAAAAACTGTTTTTT.

The chain combines TRBV19 with TRBJ1-2; D unclear. V gave up 7 bases and J gave up 8 bases, with 14 bases separating them. This CDR3 spans 12 amino acids. Germline CDR1 is LNHDA and CDR2 is SQIVND (reference sequence). The CDR3 here is CASTTAAKGYTF. DNA for the CDR3: TGTGCCAGTACGACGGCGGCTAAAGGCTACACCTTC.

The chain links TRBV7-2 to TRBJ2-3, with D possibly matching TRBD2 (5 bases). There are 15 residues in the CDR3. Germline V gene sequence: CDR1 SGHTA, CDR2 FQGNSA. With 4 bases removed from V and 1 base from J, the gap between germline ends came to 12 bases. CDR3 sequence reads: CASSSRTQGTDTQYF. The CDR3 bases are TGTGCCAGCAGCTCCCGGACTCAAGGCACAGATACGCAGTATTTT. Complete variable domain (other parts from reference TRBV7-2 and TRBJ2-3): GAGVSQSPSNKVTEKGKDVELRCDPISGHTALYWYRQSLGQGLEFLIYFQGNSAPDKSGLPSDRFSAERTGGSVSTLTIQRTQQEDSAVYLCASSSRTQGTDTQYFGPGTRLTVL.

The rearrangement joins TRBV4-3 to TRBJ2-7; D is unclear. Trimming pared 0 bases from V and 3 bases from J, leaving 15 bases between. The CDR3 covers 16 residues. In germline, CDR1 is LGHNA, CDR2 YSLEER. The CDR3 DNA reads as TGCGCCAGCAGCCAAGATATAGACACCCACTTCTACGAGCAGTACTTC. Protein: CASSQDIDTHFYEQYF.

The chain couples TRBV10-3 to TRBJ2-7; TRBD1 agrees at 7 bases. The CDR3 is made up of 13 amino acids. Germline loops: CDR1 ENHRY, CDR2 SYGVKD. J gave up 2 bases and V 7 bases, and 5 bases lay outside the gene matches. The CDR3 protein is CAITTDRTYEQYF. The CDR3 DNA is TGTGCCATCACTACGGACAGGACCTACGAGCAGTACTTC.

The chain has TRBV29-1 and TRBJ2-5, with D maybe TRBD1 (6 bases). The V and J ends lost 4 bases and 0 bases respectively, with 6 bases between them. Germline V gene data show CDR1 as SQVTM and CDR2 as ANQGSEA. The CDR3 sequence is 12 residues long. The CDR3 sequence is CSVGGHQETQYF. The CDR3 nucleotides read TGCAGCGTTGGGGGGCACCAAGAGACCCAGTACTTC.

This rearrangement joins TRBV28 to TRBJ1-3; D possibly corresponds to TRBD1 (6 bases). CDR3 length: 16 amino acids. V shed 7 bases and J shed 0 bases, with 16 bases lying between them. The germline V gene has CDR1 MDHEN and CDR2 SYDVKM. CDR3 sequence reads: CASTPGGSFSGNTIYF. CDR3 in DNA: TGTGCCAGCACCCCGGGGGGCAGTTTCTCTGGAAACACCATATATTTT.

On this clone itself: The DNA is left out, because the CDR3 cannot be placed on it with certainty; the CDR3 is given as TCRdb lists it. The chain recombines TRBV2 with TRBJ1-2; the DNA was not compared with TRBD1, the D call given in the table. Counting both end residues, the CDR3 totals 13 amino acids. Germline values: CDR1 SNHLY, CDR2 FYNNEI. The CDR3 reads CASSEVGTGACTF.

This chain joins TRBV18 and TRBJ1-4, with D uncertain. The CDR3 consists of 14 residues. The germline V and J ends were trimmed by 3 bases and 5 bases, with 10 bases remaining between them. Germline loops: CDR1 KGHSH, CDR2 LQKENI. The CDR3 reads CASSPRTGNEKLFF. The CDR3 bases are TGTGCCAGCTCACCTCGGACGGGGAATGAAAAACTGTTTTTT.

In its sample, this clone was seen once. The genes are TRBV7-2 and TRBJ2-2; 7 bases match TRBD1. This CDR3 spans 16 amino acids. From germline, CDR1 is SGHTA and CDR2 FQGNSA. Trimming removed 2 bases from V and 4 bases from J; junction bases left unmatched: 7. The CDR3 region is CASSLRRGPATGELFF. The CDR3 DNA reads TGTGCCAGCAGCTTAAGAAGGGGGCCCGCCACCGGGGAGCTGTTTTTT.

V gene TRBV28 combines with J gene TRBJ1-2; TRBD1 might be the D (5 bases). The CDR3 has 13 amino acids. Germline CDR1 is MDHEN and CDR2 is SYDVKM. V was pared by 11 bases and J by 1 base, with 14 bases between. This chain's CDR3 is CAGRKQDNYGYTF. The CDR3 DNA reads TGTGCCGGCCGTAAACAGGATAACTATGGCTACACCTTC.